This TCR beta chain was sequenced for a study of blood T cell repertoires in COVID-19. Study-wide context: The samples span acute and convalescent COVID-19 from the United States, Italy and Spain. T cells, B-cell-depleted T cells, or PBMCs provided the cDNA or gDNA that served as material.

Only a few counts were recorded for this clone. As handled by the study authors: Reference gene primer amplification in the assay estimated nucleated cell counts. Assay used: immunoSEQ multiplex PCR; TCRdb lists only in-frame clones, some missing. The DNA gave D and trimming, while V, J and clone size come from that table. Found here are about 490,000 clones, 70% to 90% of them singletons; the top ten hold 3% to 4%. This CDR3 has 14 residues. J lost 3 bases, V lost 6 bases, and 8 bases had no gene match. Per the germline V gene, CDR1 is KGHSH and CDR2 is LQKENI. The TCR was taken from a human donor in a cohort sampled during active COVID-19. Sequencing was performed on peripheral blood. The chain combines TRBV18 with TRBJ2-7; 7 nucleotides match TRBD2. DNA for the CDR3: TGTGCCAGCTCCCCCCTGGGAGGGAGCTACGAGCAGTACTTC. Translated: CASSPLGGSYEQYF.